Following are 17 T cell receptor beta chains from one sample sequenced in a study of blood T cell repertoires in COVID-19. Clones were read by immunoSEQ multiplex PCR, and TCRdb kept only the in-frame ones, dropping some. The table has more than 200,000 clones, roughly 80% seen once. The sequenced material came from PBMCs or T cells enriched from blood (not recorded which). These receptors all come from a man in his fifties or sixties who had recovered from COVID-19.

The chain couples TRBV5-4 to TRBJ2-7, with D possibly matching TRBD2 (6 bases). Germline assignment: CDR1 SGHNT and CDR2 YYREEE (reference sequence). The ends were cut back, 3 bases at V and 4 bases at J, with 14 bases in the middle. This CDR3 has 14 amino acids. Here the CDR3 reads CASSSGTAFYEQYF. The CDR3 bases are TGTGCCAGCAGCTCCGGGACTGCGTTTTACGAGCAGTACTTC.

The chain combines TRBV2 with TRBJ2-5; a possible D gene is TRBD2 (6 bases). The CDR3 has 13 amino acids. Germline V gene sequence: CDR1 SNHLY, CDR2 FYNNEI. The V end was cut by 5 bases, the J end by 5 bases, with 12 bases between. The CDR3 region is CASSQVEGETQYF. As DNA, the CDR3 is TGTGCCAGCAGTCAGGTGGAGGGGGAGACCCAGTACTTC.

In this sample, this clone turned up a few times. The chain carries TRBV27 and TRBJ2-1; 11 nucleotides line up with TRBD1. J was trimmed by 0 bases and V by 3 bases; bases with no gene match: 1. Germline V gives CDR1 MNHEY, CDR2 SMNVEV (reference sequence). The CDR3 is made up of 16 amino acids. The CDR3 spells CASSFGTGGSYNEQFF. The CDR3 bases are TGTGCCAGCAGTTTCGGGACAGGGGGCTCCTACAATGAGCAGTTCTTC.

Written as DNA, the CDR3 is TGTGCCAGTAGTTCGGAGGGCCTCTGGGGCTACACCTTC. Its protein is CASSSEGLWGYTF. This chain connects TRBV19 to TRBJ1-2, with unresolved D. The V gene lost 5 bases and the J gene lost 8 bases, with 15 bases spanning the gap. The V gene's germline CDR1 is LNHDA and CDR2 SQIVND (reference sequence). The CDR3 runs 13 residues.

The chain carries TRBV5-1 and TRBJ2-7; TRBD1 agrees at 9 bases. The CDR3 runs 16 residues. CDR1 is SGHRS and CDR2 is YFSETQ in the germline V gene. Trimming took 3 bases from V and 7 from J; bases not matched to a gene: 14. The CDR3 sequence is CASSSEPGTGSWEQYF. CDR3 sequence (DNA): TGCGCCAGCAGCTCCGAACCCGGGACAGGGTCTTGGGAGCAGTACTTC.

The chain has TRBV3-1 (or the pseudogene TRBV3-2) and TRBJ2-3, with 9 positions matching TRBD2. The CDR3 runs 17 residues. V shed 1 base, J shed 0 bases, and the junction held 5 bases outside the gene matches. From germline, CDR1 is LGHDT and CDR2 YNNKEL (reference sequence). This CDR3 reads CASSQAGLANSTDTQYF. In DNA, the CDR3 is TGTGCCAGCAGCCAAGCCGGACTAGCGAATAGCACAGATACGCAGTATTTT.

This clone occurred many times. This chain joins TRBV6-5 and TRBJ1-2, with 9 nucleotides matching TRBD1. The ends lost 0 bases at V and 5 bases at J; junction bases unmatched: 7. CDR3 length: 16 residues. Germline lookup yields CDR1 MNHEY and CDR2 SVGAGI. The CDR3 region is CASSYSLQGARYGYTF. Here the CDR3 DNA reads TGTGCCAGCAGTTACTCCTTACAGGGGGCGCGATATGGCTACACCTTC.

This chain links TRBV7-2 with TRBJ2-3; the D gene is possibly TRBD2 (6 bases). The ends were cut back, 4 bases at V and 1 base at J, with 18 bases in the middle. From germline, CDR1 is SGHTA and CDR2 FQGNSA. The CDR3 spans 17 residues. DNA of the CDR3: TGTGCCAGCAGCTCCCGGAGGGATACAAGTCGCACAGATACGCAGTATTTT. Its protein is CASSSRRDTSRTDTQYF. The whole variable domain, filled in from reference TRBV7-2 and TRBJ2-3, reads GAGVSQSPSNKVTEKGKDVELRCDPISGHTALYWYRQSLGQGLEFLIYFQGNSAPDKSGLPSDRFSAERTGGSVSTLTIQRTQQEDSAVYLCASSSRRDTSRTDTQYFGPGTRLTVL.

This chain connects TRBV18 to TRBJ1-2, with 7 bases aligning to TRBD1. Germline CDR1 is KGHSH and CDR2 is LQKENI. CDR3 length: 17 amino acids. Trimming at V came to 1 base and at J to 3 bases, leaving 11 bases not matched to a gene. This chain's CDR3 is CASSPLSATGEDYGYTF. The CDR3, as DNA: TGTGCCAGCTCACCACTCAGTGCTACAGGGGAGGACTATGGCTACACCTTC.

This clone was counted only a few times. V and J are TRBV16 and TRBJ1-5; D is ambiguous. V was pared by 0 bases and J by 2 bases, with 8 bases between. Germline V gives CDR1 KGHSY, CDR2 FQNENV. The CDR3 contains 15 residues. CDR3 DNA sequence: TGTGCCAGCAGCCAATCAGGGAGGGGCAATCAGCCCCAGCATTTT. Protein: CASSQSGRGNQPQHF.

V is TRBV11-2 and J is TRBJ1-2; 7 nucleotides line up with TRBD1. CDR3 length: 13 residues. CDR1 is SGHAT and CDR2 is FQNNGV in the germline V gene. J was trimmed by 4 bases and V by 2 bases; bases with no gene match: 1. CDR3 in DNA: TGTGCCAGCAGCTTATCAGGGGGCTATGGCTACACCTTC. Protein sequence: CASSLSGGYGYTF.

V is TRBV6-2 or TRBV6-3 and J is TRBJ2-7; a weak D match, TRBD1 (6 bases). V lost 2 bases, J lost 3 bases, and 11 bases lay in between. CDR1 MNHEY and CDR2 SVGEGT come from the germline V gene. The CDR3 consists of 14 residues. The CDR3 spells CASSYTGHFYEQYF. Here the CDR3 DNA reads TGTGCCAGCAGTTACACGGGACACTTCTACGAGCAGTACTTC.

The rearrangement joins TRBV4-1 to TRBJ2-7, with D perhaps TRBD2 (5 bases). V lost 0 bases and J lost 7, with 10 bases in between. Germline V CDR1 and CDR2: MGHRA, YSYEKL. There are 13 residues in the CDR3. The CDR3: CASSQEAGVEQYF. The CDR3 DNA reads TGCGCCAGCAGCCAAGAGGCCGGGGTTGAGCAGTACTTC.

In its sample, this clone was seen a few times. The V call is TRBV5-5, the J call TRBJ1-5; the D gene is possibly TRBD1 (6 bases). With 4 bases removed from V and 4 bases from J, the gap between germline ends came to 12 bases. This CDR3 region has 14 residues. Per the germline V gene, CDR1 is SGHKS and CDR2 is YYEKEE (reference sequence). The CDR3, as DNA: TGTGCCAGCAGCCCCCGGGACATAAATCAGCCCCAGCATTTT. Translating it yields CASSPRDINQPQHF.

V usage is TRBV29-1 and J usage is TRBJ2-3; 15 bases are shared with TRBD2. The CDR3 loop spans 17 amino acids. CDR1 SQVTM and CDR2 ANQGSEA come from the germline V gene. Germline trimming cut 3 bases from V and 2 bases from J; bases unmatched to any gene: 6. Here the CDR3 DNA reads TGCAGCGTTGAGGGGACTAGCGGGGGGTATTCCACAGATACGCAGTATTTT. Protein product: CSVEGTSGGYSTDTQYF.

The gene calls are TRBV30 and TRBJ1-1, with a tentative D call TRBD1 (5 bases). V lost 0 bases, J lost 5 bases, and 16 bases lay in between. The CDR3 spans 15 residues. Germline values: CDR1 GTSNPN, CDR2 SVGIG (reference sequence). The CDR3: CAWSVVQGRWTEAFF. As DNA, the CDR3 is TGTGCCTGGAGTGTTGTCCAGGGTCGATGGACTGAAGCTTTCTTT.

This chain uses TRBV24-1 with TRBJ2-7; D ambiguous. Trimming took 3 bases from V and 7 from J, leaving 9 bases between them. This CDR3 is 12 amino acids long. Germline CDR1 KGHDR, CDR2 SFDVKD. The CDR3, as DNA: TGTGCCACCAGTGATCCTAGGAGTGAGCAGTACTTC. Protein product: CATSDPRSEQYF.